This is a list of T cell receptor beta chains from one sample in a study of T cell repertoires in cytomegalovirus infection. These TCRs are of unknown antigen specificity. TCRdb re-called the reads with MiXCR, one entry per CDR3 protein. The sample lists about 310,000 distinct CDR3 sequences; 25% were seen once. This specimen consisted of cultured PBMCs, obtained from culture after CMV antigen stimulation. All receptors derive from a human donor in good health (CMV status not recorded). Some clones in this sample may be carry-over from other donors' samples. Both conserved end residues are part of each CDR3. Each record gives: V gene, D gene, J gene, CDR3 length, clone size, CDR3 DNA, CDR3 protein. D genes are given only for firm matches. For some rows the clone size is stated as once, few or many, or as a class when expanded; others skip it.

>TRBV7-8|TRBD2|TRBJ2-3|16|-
TGTGCCAGCAGCCGACTAGCGGGAGAGGTCACAGATACGCAGTATTTT
CASSRLAGEVTDTQYF
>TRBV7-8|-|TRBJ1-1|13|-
TGTGCCAGCAGCACAAAATTGAACACTGAAGCTTTCTTT
CASSTKLNTEAFF
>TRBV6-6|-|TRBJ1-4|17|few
TGTGCCAGCAGTTACTTCGTACCGGGACATCAGGATGAAAAACTGTTTTTT
CASSYFVPGHQDEKLFF
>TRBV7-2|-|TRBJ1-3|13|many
TGTGCCAGCAGCTTATTCATTGAAGACACCATATATTTT
CASSLFIEDTIYF
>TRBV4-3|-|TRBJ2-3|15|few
TGCGCCAGCAGCCTGGGGAGCCTGGTTACAGATACGCAGTATTTT
CASSLGSLVTDTQYF
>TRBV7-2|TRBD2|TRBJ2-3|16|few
TGTGCCAGCAGCTTAGCTAGCGGGAGTATGGTCGATACGCAGTATTTT
CASSLASGSMVDTQYF
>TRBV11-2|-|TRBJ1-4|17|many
TGTGCCAGCAGCCCCCGGCGGTTGGAGATTAGTAATGAAAAACTGTTTTTT
CASSPRRLEISNEKLFF
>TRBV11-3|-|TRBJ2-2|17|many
TGTGCCAGCAGCTTAGAACCGACAGCTGCGAACACCGGGGAGCTGTTTTTT
CASSLEPTAANTGELFF
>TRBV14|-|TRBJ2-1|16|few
TGTGCCAGCAGCCAAGATCGGGGCAGGGTGATGAATGAGCAGTTCTTC
CASSQDRGRVMNEQFF
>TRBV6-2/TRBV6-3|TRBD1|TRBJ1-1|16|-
TGTGCCAGCAGTTACTCGACAGGGCCCTTGAACACTGAAGCTTTCTTT
CASSYSTGPLNTEAFF
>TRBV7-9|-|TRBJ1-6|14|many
TGTGCCAGCAGCTTAGAACAGGGTGGTTCACCCCTCCACTTT
CASSLEQGGSPLHF
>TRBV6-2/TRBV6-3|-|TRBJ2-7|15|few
TGTGCCAGCTGTCCAAACAGGGTCGAGTCCTACGAGCAGTACTTC
CASCPNRVESYEQYF
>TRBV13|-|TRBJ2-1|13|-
TGTGCCAGCAGCTTCTCCCCCCAGCGGGAGCAGTTCTTC
CASSFSPQREQFF
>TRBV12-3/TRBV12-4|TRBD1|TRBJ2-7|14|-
TGTGCCAGCAGGGAGGGACAGGGATCCTACGAGCAGTACTTC
CASREGQGSYEQYF
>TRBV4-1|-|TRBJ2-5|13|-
TGCGCCAGCAGCCCCTTGTACCAAGAGACCCAGTACTTC
CASSPLYQETQYF
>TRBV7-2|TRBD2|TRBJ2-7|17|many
TGTGCCAGCAGCTTAGGACTAGCGGGAGGGCGTGGCCACGAGCAGTACTTC
CASSLGLAGGRGHEQYF
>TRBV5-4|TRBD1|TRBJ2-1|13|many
TGTGCCTCCCGGGACAGGCTCGACAATGAGCAGTTCTTC
CASRDRLDNEQFF
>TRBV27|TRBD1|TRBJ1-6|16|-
TGTGCCAGCAGTTCCGCGACAGGGTTCGATAATTCACCCCTCCACTTT
CASSSATGFDNSPLHF
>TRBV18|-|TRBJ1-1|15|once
TGTGCCAGCTCACCAAATGAGGGGCAGGACACTGAAGCTTTCTTT
CASSPNEGQDTEAFF
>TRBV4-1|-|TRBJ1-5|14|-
TGCGCCAGCAGCCAAGTAGAAGGAGGACAGCCCCAGCATTTT
CASSQVEGGQPQHF
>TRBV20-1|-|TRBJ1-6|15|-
TGCAGTGCTACCACAAACCAGGAAAGGCATTCACCCCTCCACTTT
CSATTNQERHSPLHF
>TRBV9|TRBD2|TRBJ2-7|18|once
TGTGCCAGCAGCGTAGAAATGGGACTAGCGGGGGTCTCCTACGAGCAGTACTTC
CASSVEMGLAGVSYEQYF
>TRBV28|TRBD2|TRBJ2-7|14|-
TGTGCCAGCAGTTTATATCGGGACTACTACGAGCAGTACTTC
CASSLYRDYYEQYF
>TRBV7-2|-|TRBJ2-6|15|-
TGTGCCAGCAGCCAGACAGGCTCTGGGGCCAACGTCCTGACTTTC
CASSQTGSGANVLTF
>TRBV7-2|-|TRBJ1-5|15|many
TGTGCCAGCAGCTTAGCTCCACAGCTCAATCAGCCCCAGCATTTT
CASSLAPQLNQPQHF
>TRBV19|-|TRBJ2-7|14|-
TGTGCCAGTAGTATTAATAAGAAGAGTGGGGAGCAGTACTTC
CASSINKKSGEQYF
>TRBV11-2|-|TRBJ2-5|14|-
TGTGCCAGCAGCTTAGAGTCAGGGGAGGGGACCCAGTACTTC
CASSLESGEGTQYF
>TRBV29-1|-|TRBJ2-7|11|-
TGCAGCGTCGATCAGGGTTACGAGCAGTACTTC
CSVDQGYEQYF
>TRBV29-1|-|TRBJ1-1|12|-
TGCAGCAGCCAGGGGCCAGGGACTGAAGCTTTCTTT
CSSQGPGTEAFF
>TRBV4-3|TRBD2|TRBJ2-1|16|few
TGCGCCAGCAGCCAAGCGGCGGGAGTTGGGGACAATGAGCAGTTCTTC
CASSQAAGVGDNEQFF
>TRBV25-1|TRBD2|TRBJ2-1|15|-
TGTGCCAGCAGTGAATATGAGCGGGGAGAAAATGAGCAGTTCTTC
CASSEYERGENEQFF